The 2 T cell receptor beta chains listed next were all sequenced from one sample in a study of cytomegalovirus exposure and HLA in healthy donors. With 60 Vbeta and 13 Jbeta primers, the PCR was carried out. Profiling relied on immunoSEQ multiplex PCR, and the TCRdb table lists in-frame clones only, not all of them. The table has 90,000 to 120,000 clones, around 73% seen once. Sequenced: PBMCs. Receptors originate from a young man in good health and CMV-seronegative.

This rearrangement joins TRBV30 to TRBJ2-2; D unclear. V lost 3 bases, J lost 4 bases, and 12 bases lay in between. The CDR3 runs 14 residues. CDR1 and CDR2 from the germline V gene are GTSNPN and SVGIG (reference sequence). The CDR3 nucleotides read TGTGCCTGGAGCAAACTAAGTGGCACCGGGGAGCTGTTTTTT. Translation gives CAWSKLSGTGELFF.

The chain uses TRBV18 and TRBJ1-2; TRBD1 matches at 8 bases. The V segment lost 3 bases and the J segment 8 bases; nucleotides outside the gene matches: 8. CDR1 and CDR2 (germline): KGHSH, LQKENI. The CDR3 covers 14 residues. This CDR3 is CASSPPQGGEGYTF. CDR3 bases: TGTGCCAGCTCACCGCCACAGGGGGGAGAGGGCTACACCTTC.